This TCR beta chain came from a study of spatial heterogeneity in lung cancer. Study information: Alpha-chain sequences were detected in numbers that were consistently lower than beta-chain sequences. A T cell module score from matched bulk RNA-seq correlated strongly with TCR transcript counts in tumor regions. Study outcomes and limitations: For tumor T cells, estimated coverage reached only about 7% (alpha) and about 12% (beta). Counts of expanded intratumoral alpha and beta TCRs tracked tumor mutation counts.

TCRdb fed the 5' RACE reads into MiXCR, producing one record per CDR3 protein. Of some 100,000 distinct CDR3 sequences listed, about 4.4% were seen once; the top ten hold approximately 22%. Time point specified: sample taken at primary tumor resection. Whole RNA, which was extracted from tumor, nontumor lung tissue or frozen PBMC, was sequenced without any cell sorting. The V end was cut by 1 base, the J end by 5 bases, with 12 bases between. This CDR3 is 14 amino acids long. From germline, CDR1 is KGHSY and CDR2 FQNENV. There are many counts of this clonotype. Its cognate antigen is unknown. V usage is TRBV16 and J usage is TRBJ2-7; perhaps TRBD1 as D (5 bases). This specimen was lung tumor tissue, taken at surgery. The receptor comes from a male donor with early-stage non-small cell lung cancer. The CDR3 protein is CASSQFQGDHEQYF. CDR3 coding DNA: TGTGCCAGCAGCCAATTTCAGGGTGACCACGAGCAGTACTTC.